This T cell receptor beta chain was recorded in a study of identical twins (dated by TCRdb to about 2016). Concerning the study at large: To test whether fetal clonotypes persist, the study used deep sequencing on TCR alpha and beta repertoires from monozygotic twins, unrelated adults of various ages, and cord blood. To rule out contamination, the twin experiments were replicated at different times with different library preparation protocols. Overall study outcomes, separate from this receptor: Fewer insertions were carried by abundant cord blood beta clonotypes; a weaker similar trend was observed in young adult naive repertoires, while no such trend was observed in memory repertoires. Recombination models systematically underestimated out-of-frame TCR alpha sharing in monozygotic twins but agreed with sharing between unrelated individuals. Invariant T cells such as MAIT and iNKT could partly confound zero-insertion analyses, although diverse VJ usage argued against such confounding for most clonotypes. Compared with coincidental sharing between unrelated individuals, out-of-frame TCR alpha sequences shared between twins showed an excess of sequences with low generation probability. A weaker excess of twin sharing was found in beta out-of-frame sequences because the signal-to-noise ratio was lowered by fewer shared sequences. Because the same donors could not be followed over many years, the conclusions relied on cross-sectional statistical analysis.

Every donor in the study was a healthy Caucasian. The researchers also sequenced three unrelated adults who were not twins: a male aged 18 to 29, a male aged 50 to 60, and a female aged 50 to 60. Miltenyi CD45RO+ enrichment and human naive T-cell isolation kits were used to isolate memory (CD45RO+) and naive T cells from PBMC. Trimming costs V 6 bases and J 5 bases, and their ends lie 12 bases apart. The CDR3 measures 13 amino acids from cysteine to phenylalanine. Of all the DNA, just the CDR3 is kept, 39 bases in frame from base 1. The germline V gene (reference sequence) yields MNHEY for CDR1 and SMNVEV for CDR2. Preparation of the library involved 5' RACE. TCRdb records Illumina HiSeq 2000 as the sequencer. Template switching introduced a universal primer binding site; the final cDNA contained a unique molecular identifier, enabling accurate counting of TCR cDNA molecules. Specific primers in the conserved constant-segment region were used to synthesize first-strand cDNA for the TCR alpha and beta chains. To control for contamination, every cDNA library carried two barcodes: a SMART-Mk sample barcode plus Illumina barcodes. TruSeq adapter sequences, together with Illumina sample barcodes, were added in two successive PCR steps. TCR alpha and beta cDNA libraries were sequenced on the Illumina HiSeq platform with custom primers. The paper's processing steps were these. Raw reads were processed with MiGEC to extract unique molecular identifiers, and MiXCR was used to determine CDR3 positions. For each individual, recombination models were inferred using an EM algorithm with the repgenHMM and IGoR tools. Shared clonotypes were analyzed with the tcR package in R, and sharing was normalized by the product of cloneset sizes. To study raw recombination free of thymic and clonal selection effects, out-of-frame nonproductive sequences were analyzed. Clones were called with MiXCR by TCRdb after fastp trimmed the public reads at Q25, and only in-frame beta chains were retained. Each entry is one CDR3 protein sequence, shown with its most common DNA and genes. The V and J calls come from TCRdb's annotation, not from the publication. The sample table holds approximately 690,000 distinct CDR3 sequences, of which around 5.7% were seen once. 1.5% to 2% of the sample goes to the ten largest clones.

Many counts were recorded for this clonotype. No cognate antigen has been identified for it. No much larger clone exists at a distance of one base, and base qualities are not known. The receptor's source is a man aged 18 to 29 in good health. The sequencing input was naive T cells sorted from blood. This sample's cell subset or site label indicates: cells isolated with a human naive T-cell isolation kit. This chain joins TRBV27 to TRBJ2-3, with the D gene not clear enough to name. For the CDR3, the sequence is CASSPLARDTQYF. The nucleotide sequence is TGTGCCAGCAGCCCTTTAGCTCGAGATACGCAGTATTTT.